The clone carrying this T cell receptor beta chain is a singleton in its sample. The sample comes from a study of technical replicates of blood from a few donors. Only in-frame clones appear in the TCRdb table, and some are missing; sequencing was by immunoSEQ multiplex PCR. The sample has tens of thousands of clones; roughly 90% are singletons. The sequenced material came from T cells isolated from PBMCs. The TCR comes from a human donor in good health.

CDR3 amino acids: CASSQGEYEQYF. The DNA of the CDR3 is TGCGCCAGCAGTCAAGGAGAGTACGAGCAGTACTTC. The chain is built from TRBV23-1 and TRBJ2-7; no definite D call. TRBV23-1 falls under the ORF class, with uncertain function. CDR3 length: 12 amino acids. The germline V and J ends were trimmed by 2 bases and 4 bases, with 6 bases remaining between them.